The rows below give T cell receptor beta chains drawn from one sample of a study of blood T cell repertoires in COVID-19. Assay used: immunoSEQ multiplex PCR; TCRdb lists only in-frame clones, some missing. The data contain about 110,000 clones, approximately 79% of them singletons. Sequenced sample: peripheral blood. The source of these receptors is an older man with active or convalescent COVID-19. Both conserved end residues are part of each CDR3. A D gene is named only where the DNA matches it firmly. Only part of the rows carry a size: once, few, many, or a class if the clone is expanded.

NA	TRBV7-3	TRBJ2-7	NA	TGTGCCGCCGCAGGGAAGCGTTTAAAGGACGAGCAGTACTTC	CAAAGKRLKDEQYF
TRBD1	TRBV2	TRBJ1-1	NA	TGTGCCGGGGACAGGGCAAACACTGAAGCTTTCTTT	CAGDRANTEAFF
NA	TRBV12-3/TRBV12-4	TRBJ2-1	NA	TGTGCCAGCAGTTTTTCCCAGAACAATGAGCAGTTCTTC	CASSFSQNNEQFF
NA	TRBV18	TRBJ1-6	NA	TGTGCCAGCTCACCCGGAGGGAAGGATTCACCCCTCCACTTT	CASSPGGKDSPLHF
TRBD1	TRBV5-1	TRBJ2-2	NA	TGCGCCAGCAGAACCGCCGGGACAGGGATCACCGGGGAGCTGTTTTTT	CASRTAGTGITGELFF
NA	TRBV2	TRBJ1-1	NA	TGTGCCAGCAGTGAAATGGGACAAACGAACACTGAAGCTTTCTTT	CASSEMGQTNTEAFF
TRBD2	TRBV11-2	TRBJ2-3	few	TGTGCCAGCAGCCTACACTCCGGACTAGCGGGGCCTCGGGATACGCAGTATTTT	CASSLHSGLAGPRDTQYF
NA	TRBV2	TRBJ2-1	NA	TGTGCCAGCAGTGAAATCGGAGCCCAAGGTACGTTCTTC	CASSEIGAQGTFF
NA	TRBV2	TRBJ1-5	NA	TGTGCCAGCAGTGAAGAAACAGGAGGCAATCAGCCCCAGCATTTT	CASSEETGGNQPQHF
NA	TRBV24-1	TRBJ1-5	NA	TGTGCCACCAGTGATGTAGGCAGGGAATTCAATCAGCCCCAGCATTTT	CATSDVGREFNQPQHF
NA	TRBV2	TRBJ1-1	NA	TGTGCCAGCAGCCAGGGGTCTGAAGCTTTCTTT	CASSQGSEAFF
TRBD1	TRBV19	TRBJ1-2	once	TGTGCCAGTACCGGGACAGTTAACTATGGCTACACCTTC	CASTGTVNYGYTF
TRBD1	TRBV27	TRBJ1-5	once	TGTGCCAGCAGTTTGGCAGGGGGAGGCAATCAGCCCCAGCATTTT	CASSLAGGGNQPQHF
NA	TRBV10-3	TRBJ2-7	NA	TGTGCCATCAGTGAGGTTCTCTTGTACGAGCAGTACTTC	CAISEVLLYEQYF
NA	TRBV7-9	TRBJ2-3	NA	TGTGCCAGCAGCTTTTCCGGGGGGCCCCCCGCGCAGTATTTT	CASSFSGGPPAQYF
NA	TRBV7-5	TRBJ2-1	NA	TGTGCCAGAAGCTTACCGGGGTGGGAGCAGTTCTTC	CARSLPGWEQFF
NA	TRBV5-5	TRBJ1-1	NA	TGTGCCAGCAGCTTGGAAGGGACAAAGAACACTGAAGCTTTCTTT	CASSLEGTKNTEAFF
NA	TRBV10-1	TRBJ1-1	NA	TGCGCCAGCAGTGAGGACCCTGGGGGGACGCACACTGAAGCTTTCTTT	CASSEDPGGTHTEAFF
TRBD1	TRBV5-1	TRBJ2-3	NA	TGCGCCGGCAGGGAGGGGACAGGGAACACAGATACGCAGTATTTT	CAGREGTGNTDTQYF
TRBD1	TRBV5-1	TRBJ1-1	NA	TGCGCCAGCTCCGGACAGGGCCCGGGGAACACTGAAGCTTTCTTT	CASSGQGPGNTEAFF
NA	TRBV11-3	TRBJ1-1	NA	TGTGCCAGTCACTGGGGCGGGGGCGAGAACACTGAAGCTTTCTTT	CASHWGGGENTEAFF
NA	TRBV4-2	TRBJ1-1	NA	TGTGCCAGCAGCCAAGAGCTGATGTACAGGAACACTGAAGCTTTCTTT	CASSQELMYRNTEAFF
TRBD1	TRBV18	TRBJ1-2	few	TGTGCCAGCTCAAGGACAGGGGGCAACTATGGCTACACCTTC	CASSRTGGNYGYTF
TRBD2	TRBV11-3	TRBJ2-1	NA	TGTGCCAGCAGCTTAGATGGGGGGGGAAGTTTAGGATACAATGAGCAGTTCTTC	CASSLDGGGSLGYNEQFF
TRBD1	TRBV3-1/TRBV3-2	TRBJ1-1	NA	TGTGCCAGCAGCGTTGGACAGGGGGCGGTCATTGAAGCTTTCTTT	CASSVGQGAVIEAFF
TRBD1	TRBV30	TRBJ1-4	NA	TGTGCCTGGAGTGGGACAGGTCCCGAAAAACTGTTTTTT	CAWSGTGPEKLFF
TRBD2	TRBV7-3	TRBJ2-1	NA	TGTGCCAGCAGCTACTCAAGCACTAGCGGGAGCTACAATGAGCAGTTCTTC	CASSYSSTSGSYNEQFF
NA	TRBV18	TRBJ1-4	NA	TGTGCCAGCTTCCAGGACACGGAACTGTTTTTT	CASFQDTELFF
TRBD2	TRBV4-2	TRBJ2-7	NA	TGTGCCAGCAGCCAACAACTAGCGGGGGAGTACGAGCAGTACTTC	CASSQQLAGEYEQYF
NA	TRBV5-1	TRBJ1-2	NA	TGCGCCAGCAGTGCGGCAGTTTATGGCTACACCTTC	CASSAAVYGYTF
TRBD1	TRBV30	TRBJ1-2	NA	TGTGCCTGGAGGATTAAACAGGGGGCCTACTATGGCTACACCTTC	CAWRIKQGAYYGYTF
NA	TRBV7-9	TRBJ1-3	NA	TGTGCCAGCAGCCAAATCGGTACAGTCGGAAACACCATATATTTT	CASSQIGTVGNTIYF
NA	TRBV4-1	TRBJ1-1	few	TGCGCCAGCAGCCAAGGACCCGCGGGGGCGAACACTGAAGCTTTCTTT	CASSQGPAGANTEAFF
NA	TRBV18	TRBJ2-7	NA	TGTGCCAGCTCACCACCGGTGACTACCTACGAGCAGTACTTC	CASSPPVTTYEQYF
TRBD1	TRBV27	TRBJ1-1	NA	TGTGCCAGCAGTTCCTCCGGGACAGGGGAGACTGAAGCTTTCTTT	CASSSSGTGETEAFF
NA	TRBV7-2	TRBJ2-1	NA	TGTGCCAGCAGCCCTAACTACAATGAGCAGTTCTTC	CASSPNYNEQFF
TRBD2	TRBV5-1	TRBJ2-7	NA	TGCGCCAGCAGGAGACTAGCGGGAGATGAGCAGTACTTC	CASRRLAGDEQYF
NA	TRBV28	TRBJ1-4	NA	TGTGCCAGCCACGAGGACGTAGGGGTTGAAAAACTGTTTTTT	CASHEDVGVEKLFF
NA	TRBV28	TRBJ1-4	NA	TGTGCCAGCAGGATCAAGGGGACTAATGAAAAACTGTTTTTT	CASRIKGTNEKLFF
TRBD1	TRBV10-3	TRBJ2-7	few	TGTGCCATCAGTGACCCCGGGACAGGGGGCTACGAGCAGTACTTC	CAISDPGTGGYEQYF
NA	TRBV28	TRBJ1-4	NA	TGTGCCAGCAGTTCCACTCGCGGGACCGAGGGTGAAAAACTGTTTTTT	CASSSTRGTEGEKLFF
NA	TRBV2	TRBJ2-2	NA	TGTGCCAGCAGCACCCGGACGGGAACCGGGGAGCTGTTTTTT	CASSTRTGTGELFF
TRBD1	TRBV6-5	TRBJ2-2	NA	TGTGCCAGCAGCCTACAGACAGGGGGCACCGGGGAGCTGTTTTTT	CASSLQTGGTGELFF
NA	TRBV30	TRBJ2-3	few	TGTGCCTGGAGTGTAAGAGAGGCAGATACGCAGTATTTT	CAWSVREADTQYF
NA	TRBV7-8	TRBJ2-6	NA	TGTGCCAGCAGCTTACACCAAGCGCGTGGGGCCAACGTCCTGACTTTC	CASSLHQARGANVLTF
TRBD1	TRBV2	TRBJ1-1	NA	TGTGCCAGCAGAGAAAGGACAGGGAACACTGAAGCTTTCTTT	CASRERTGNTEAFF
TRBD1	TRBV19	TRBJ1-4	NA	TGTGCCAGTAGTATACGGACAGGGCTTAATGAAAAACTGTTTTTT	CASSIRTGLNEKLFF
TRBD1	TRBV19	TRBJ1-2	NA	TGTGCCAGTCTCGACAGGGGGGCGAGAGGCTACACCTTC	CASLDRGARGYTF
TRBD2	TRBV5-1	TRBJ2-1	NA	TGCGCCAGCAGCTTGGCCGGAAGCGGGGAATACAATGAGCAGTTCTTC	CASSLAGSGEYNEQFF
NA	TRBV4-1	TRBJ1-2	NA	TGCGCCAGCAGCCAAGTGCGGGGCGCCGGGCTCTATGGCTACACCTTC	CASSQVRGAGLYGYTF
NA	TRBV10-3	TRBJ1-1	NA	TGTGCCACACGCTGGACAGTAAACACTGAAGCTTTCTTT	CATRWTVNTEAFF
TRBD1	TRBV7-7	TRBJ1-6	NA	TGTGCTAGCAGCTTAGGGGACAGGGGGCTCAACTATAATTCACCCCTCCACTTT	CASSLGDRGLNYNSPLHF
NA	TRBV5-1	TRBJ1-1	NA	TGCGCCAGCAGCCTACTACCAGTGGGGCCGTACACTGAAGCTTTCTTT	CASSLLPVGPYTEAFF
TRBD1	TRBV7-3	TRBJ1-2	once	TGTGCCAGCAGCAAGGGACAGGGGAGCTACACCTTC	CASSKGQGSYTF
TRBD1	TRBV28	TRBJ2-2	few	TGTGCCAGCAGTTCAGGGGGTGCGAACACCGGGGAGCTGTTTTTT	CASSSGGANTGELFF
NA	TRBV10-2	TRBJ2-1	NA	TGCGCCAGCAGTGAACACTACAATGAGCAGTTCTTC	CASSEHYNEQFF
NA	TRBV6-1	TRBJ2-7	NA	TGTGCCAGCAGTGAAGTGGGGGAGGCGTACTTC	CASSEVGEAYF
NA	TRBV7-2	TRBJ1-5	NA	TGTGCCAGCAGCTTAGCAGCGCAGCCCCAGCATTTT	CASSLAAQPQHF
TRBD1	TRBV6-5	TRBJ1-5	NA	TGTGCCAGCAGAGCAGGGGGAAATCAGCCCCAGCATTTT	CASRAGGNQPQHF